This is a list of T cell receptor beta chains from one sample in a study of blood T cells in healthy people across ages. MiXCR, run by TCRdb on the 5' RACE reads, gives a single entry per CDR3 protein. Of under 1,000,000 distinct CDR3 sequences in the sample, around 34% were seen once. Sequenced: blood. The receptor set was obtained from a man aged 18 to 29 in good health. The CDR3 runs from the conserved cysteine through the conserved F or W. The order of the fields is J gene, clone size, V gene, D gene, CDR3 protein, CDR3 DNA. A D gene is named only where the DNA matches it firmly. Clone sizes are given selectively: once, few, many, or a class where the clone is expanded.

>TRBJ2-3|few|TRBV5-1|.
CASSMRTEPTDTQYF
TGCGCCAGCAGCATGCGGACAGAACCCACAGATACGCAGTATTTT
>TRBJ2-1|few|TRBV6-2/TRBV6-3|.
CASNRQVWETQFF
TGTGCCAGCAACCGACAGGTTTGGGAGACCCAGTTCTTC
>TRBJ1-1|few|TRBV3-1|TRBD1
CASSRDSANTEAFF
TGTGCCAGCAGTCGGGACAGTGCGAACACTGAAGCTTTCTTT
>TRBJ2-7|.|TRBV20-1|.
CSARDQAGSSYEQYF
TGCAGTGCTAGAGACCAAGCGGGTTCCTCCTACGAGCAGTACTTC
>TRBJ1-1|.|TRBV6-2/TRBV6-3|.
CASRKQGLPGTEAFF
TGTGCCAGCAGGAAACAGGGTCTGCCGGGCACTGAAGCTTTCTTT
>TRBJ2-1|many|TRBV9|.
CASSAEGGASYNEQFF
TGTGCCAGCAGCGCAGAGGGGGGCGCTTCCTACAATGAGCAGTTCTTC
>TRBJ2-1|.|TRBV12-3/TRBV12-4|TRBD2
CASRTSGGRQETQFF
TGTGCCAGCAGAACTAGCGGGGGACGCCAAGAGACCCAGTTCTTC
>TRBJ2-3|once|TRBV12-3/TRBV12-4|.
CASSRQGGADMQYF
TGTGCCAGCAGTAGACAGGGAGGGGCAGATATGCAGTATTTT
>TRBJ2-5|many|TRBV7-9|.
CASRTGQETQYF
TGTGCCAGTCGTACAGGTCAAGAGACCCAGTACTTC
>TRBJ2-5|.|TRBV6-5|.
CASSYSNVQETQYF
TGTGCCAGCAGTTACTCGAATGTTCAAGAGACCCAGTACTTC
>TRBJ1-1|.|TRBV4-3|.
CASSQEPGQNTEAFF
TGCGCCAGCAGCCAAGAACCCGGGCAGAACACTGAAGCTTTCTTT
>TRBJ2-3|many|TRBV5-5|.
CASSLEAGTQYF
TGTGCCAGCAGCTTGGAGGCGGGTACGCAGTATTTT
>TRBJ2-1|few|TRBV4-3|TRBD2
CASSQDIASGTLQFF
TGCGCCAGCAGCCAAGATATAGCTAGCGGGACCCTTCAGTTCTTC
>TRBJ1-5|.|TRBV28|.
CASSPLRDSQPQHF
TGTGCCAGCAGTCCCCTTCGAGATAGCCAGCCCCAGCATTTT
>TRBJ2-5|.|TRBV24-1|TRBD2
CATSSTWGGEETQYF
TGTGCCACCAGCTCAACCTGGGGAGGGGAAGAGACCCAGTACTTC
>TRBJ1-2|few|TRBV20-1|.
CSAKGQTTNYGYTF
TGCAGTGCTAAAGGGCAGACAACTAACTATGGCTACACCTTC
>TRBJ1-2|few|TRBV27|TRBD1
CASSGTGTGGDGYTF
TGTGCCAGCAGTGGGACCGGGACAGGAGGGGACGGCTACACCTTC
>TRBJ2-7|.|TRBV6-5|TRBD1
CASSYSDRVPSYEQYF
TGTGCCAGCAGTTACTCAGACAGGGTACCATCCTACGAGCAGTACTTC
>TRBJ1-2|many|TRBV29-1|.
CSVRTLSEQGFYGYTF
TGCAGCGTCCGAACTCTTTCGGAACAAGGATTCTATGGCTACACCTTC
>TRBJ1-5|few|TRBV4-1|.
CASSQDTGMSQPQHF
TGCGCCAGCAGCCAAGACACAGGGATGAGTCAGCCCCAGCATTTT
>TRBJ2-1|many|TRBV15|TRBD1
CATSSPPPWGQNDNEQFF
TGTGCCACCAGCTCCCCACCCCCCTGGGGACAGAATGACAATGAGCAGTTCTTC
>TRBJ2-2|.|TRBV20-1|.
CSASKQGLGGELFF
TGCAGTGCCTCAAAACAGGGCCTCGGCGGGGAGCTGTTTTTT
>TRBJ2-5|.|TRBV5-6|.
CAKERQQETQYF
TGTGCCAAAGAAAGACAACAAGAGACCCAGTACTTC
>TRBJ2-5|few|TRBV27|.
CASSLGWYPQETQYF
TGTGCCAGCAGCCTAGGGTGGTATCCTCAAGAGACCCAGTACTTC
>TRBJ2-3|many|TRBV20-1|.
CSVSRAGDTQYF
TGCAGTGTTTCCCGGGCGGGGGATACGCAGTATTTT
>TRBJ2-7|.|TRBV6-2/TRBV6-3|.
CASSYFPEPRGHPYEQYF
TGTGCCAGCAGTTACTTCCCAGAGCCCAGGGGCCACCCCTACGAGCAGTACTTC
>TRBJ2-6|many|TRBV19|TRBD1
CASSTRQGAGANVLTF
TGTGCCAGTAGTACCAGACAGGGGGCTGGGGCCAACGTCCTGACTTTC
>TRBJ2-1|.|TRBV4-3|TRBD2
CASSQDRLAGGNEQFF
TGCGCCAGCAGCCAAGATCGGCTAGCGGGGGGCAATGAGCAGTTCTTC
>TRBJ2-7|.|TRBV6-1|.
CASSGDLIYEQYF
TGTGCCAGCAGTGGGGACCTCATCTACGAGCAGTACTTC
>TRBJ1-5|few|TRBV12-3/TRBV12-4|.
CASSHRPGGVNQPQHF
TGTGCCAGCAGTCACCGACCGGGAGGGGTCAATCAGCCCCAGCATTTT
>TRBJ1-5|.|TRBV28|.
CASSLPAPQGPQHF
TGTGCCAGCAGTTTACCAGCCCCTCAGGGGCCCCAGCATTTT
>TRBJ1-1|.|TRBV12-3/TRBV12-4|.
CASSTTVSRGTFF
TGTGCCAGCAGTACGACGGTGTCCCGCGGGACTTTCTTT
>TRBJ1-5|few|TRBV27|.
CASSLLRNQPQHF
TGTGCCAGCAGTTTGCTTAGAAATCAGCCCCAGCATTTT
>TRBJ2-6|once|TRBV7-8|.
CASSHTSGANVLTF
TGTGCCAGCAGTCACACCTCTGGGGCCAACGTCCTGACTTTC
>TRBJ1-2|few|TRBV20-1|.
CSARDNRNYGYTF
TGCAGTGCTAGAGACAACAGGAACTATGGCTACACCTTC
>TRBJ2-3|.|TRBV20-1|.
CSARDNLAADTQYF
TGCAGTGCTAGAGATAACCTAGCCGCAGATACGCAGTATTTT
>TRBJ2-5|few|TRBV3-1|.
CASSQAGLPQETQYF
TGTGCCAGCAGCCAAGCGGGGCTGCCCCAAGAGACCCAGTACTTC
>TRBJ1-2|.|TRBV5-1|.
CASSRATDNYGYTF
TGCGCCAGCAGCCGTGCGACAGATAACTATGGCTACACCTTC
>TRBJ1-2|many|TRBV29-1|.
CSVEKVGRYGYTF
TGCAGCGTTGAAAAGGTCGGCCGCTATGGCTACACCTTC
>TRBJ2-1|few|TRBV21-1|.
CASTPGATGGEQFF
TGTGCCAGCACCCCCGGTGCGACCGGGGGTGAGCAGTTCTTC
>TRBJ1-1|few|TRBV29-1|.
CSVAWGEGDTEAFF
TGCAGCGTTGCGTGGGGCGAGGGGGACACTGAAGCTTTCTTT
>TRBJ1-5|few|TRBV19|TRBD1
CASTRDSRTLNQPQHF
TGTGCCAGTACCAGGGACAGTCGAACTTTGAATCAGCCCCAGCATTTT
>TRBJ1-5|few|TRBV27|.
CASSLTGAAQPQHF
TGTGCCAGCAGTTTGACCGGGGCTGCTCAGCCCCAGCATTTT
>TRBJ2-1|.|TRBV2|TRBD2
CASSAGTSRPNEQFF
TGTGCCAGCAGTGCTGGGACTAGCCGACCTAATGAGCAGTTCTTC
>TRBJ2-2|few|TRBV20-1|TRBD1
CSARKGDRGKVTGELFF
TGCAGTGCTAGAAAGGGGGACAGGGGGAAGGTCACCGGGGAGCTGTTTTTT
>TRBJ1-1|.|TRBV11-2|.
CASSFPGREAFF
TGTGCCAGCAGCTTCCCGGGACGAGAAGCTTTCTTT
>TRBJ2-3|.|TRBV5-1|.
CASSMGPRAEVDTQYF
TGCGCCAGCAGCATGGGGCCTAGAGCCGAGGTGGATACGCAGTATTTT
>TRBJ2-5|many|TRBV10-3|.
CAISGSSTGQETQYF
TGTGCCATCAGTGGCAGTTCGACAGGACAAGAGACCCAGTACTTC
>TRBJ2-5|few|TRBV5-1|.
CASSLGGAGQETQYF
TGCGCCAGCAGCTTGGGAGGGGCCGGGCAAGAGACCCAGTACTTC